The clone carrying this T cell receptor (beta chain) was counted a single time. Its antigen is still unknown. Newly diagnosed hyperthyroidism, duration under 2 months, in patients aged 18 to 65. Exclusion of a patient resulted from uncontrolled infection, other autoimmune disease, pregnancy or lactation. Clinical symptoms, serum thyroxine and TRAb, thyroid ultrasound and orbital computed tomography together formed the diagnostic basis. The data belong to a study of T cells in Graves' hyperthyroidism and ophthalmopathy. Study outcomes and limitations: Most thyroid clonotypes that were expanded above 0.001 also turned up in blood.

What was amplified from RNA transcripts were TCR beta CDR3 regions. HTBI primers were used for first-round RT-PCR of the TCR CDR3. Each CDR3 protein gets one entry after TCRdb re-called the multiplex PCR reads with MiXCR. Of hundreds of thousands of distinct CDR3 sequences in the sample, about 43% were seen once. The CDR3 consists of 10 residues. V lost 11 bases and J lost 5, with 9 bases in between. From germline, CDR1 is MGHDK and CDR2 SYGVNS. This sequence was found in a young woman with Graves' hyperthyroidism. Sequenced material: peripheral blood or thyroid tissue (not recorded which). V usage is TRBV25-1 and J usage is TRBJ1-1, with TRBD1 as a possible D gene (5 bases). The CDR3: CAPGGTEAFF. Written as DNA, the CDR3 is TGTGCCCCCGGGGGGACTGAAGCTTTCTTT.